These T cell receptor beta chains were read from a single sample in a study of blood T cell repertoires in COVID-19. Generated by immunoSEQ multiplex PCR, the TCRdb table keeps only in-frame clones and is missing some. The sample contains 150,000 or so clones, around 81% of which appear only once. The sequenced sample consisted of peripheral blood. These receptor sequences come from a man aged 55-75 years with active or convalescent COVID-19. CDR3s include the opening cysteine and the closing phenylalanine or tryptophan. The D gene is left open where the match is weak. Only part of the rows carry a size: once, few, many, or a class if the clone is expanded.

V,J,size,D,DNA,CDR3
TRBV28,TRBJ2-7,NA,NA,TGTGCCAGCACCCCAAGTGGGACACCAACCTACGAGCAGTACTTC,CASTPSGTPTYEQYF
TRBV19,TRBJ2-7,few,TRBD2,TGTGCCAGTAGTGGAACTAGCGGAGGGGAGCAGTACTTC,CASSGTSGGEQYF
TRBV7-2,TRBJ1-6,few,NA,TGTGCCAGCAGCTTAGTCGGGGTGGGTTCACCCCTCCACTTT,CASSLVGVGSPLHF
TRBV3-1/TRBV3-2,TRBJ2-5,NA,TRBD2,TGTGCCAGCAGCCAACCGTCCCCGGGACTAGCGAGAGAGACCCAGTACTTC,CASSQPSPGLARETQYF
TRBV29-1,TRBJ2-1,NA,TRBD1,TGCAGCGATTTACAGGGGTACAATGAGCAGTTCTTC,CSDLQGYNEQFF
TRBV9,TRBJ2-1,NA,TRBD2,TGTGCCAGCAGCTCTAGCGGGAGTGGATGGAATGAGCAGTTCTTC,CASSSSGSGWNEQFF
TRBV7-2,TRBJ2-3,NA,NA,TGTGCCAGCAGCTTAGAGGGGTGGAGCACAGATACGCAGTATTTT,CASSLEGWSTDTQYF
TRBV6-1,TRBJ2-7,NA,NA,TGTGCCAGCAGTGAGTGGTCAGGATGGTCCTACGAGCAGTACTTC,CASSEWSGWSYEQYF
TRBV6-5,TRBJ2-6,NA,NA,TGTGCCAGCATGCGGTCTGGGGCCAACGTCCTGACTTTC,CASMRSGANVLTF
TRBV19,TRBJ2-4,NA,TRBD1,TGTGCCAGTAGTACACGGACAGGCTCTAACATTCAGTACTTC,CASSTRTGSNIQYF
TRBV9,TRBJ2-7,NA,NA,TGTGCCAGCAGCGTAGATCCGCGGTCCAACGAGCAGTACTTC,CASSVDPRSNEQYF
TRBV5-5,TRBJ2-1,NA,NA,TGTGCCAGCAGCTTGAGTCGGGGTTCCACCTACAATGAGCAGTTCTTC,CASSLSRGSTYNEQFF
TRBV5-4,TRBJ1-3,NA,TRBD1,TGTGCCAGCAGCTTGCGGCAGGGGGGAGGAAACACCATATATTTT,CASSLRQGGGNTIYF
TRBV27,TRBJ2-3,NA,TRBD1,TGTGCCAGCAGTTTGGAACTCGGGGTCACCGGGACAGGGGGCGGCACAGATACGCAGTATTTT,CASSLELGVTGTGGGTDTQYF
TRBV27,TRBJ1-2,few,TRBD1,TGTGCCAGCAGTCTACGACAGGGGTGGGGCTACACCTTC,CASSLRQGWGYTF
TRBV5-1,TRBJ2-1,NA,TRBD2,TGCGCCAGCAGCCAAAGCGGGAGGGCCGGCGATGAGCAGTTCTTC,CASSQSGRAGDEQFF
TRBV9,TRBJ1-4,NA,NA,TGTGCCAGCAGCCCCGGAACAGCTCCTGAAAAACTGTTTTTT,CASSPGTAPEKLFF
TRBV5-6,TRBJ2-7,few,TRBD2,TGTGCCAGCAGCTCTAGCGGGAGATCCTACGAGCAGTACTTC,CASSSSGRSYEQYF
TRBV14,TRBJ2-7,NA,TRBD2,TGTGCCAGCAGCCCCTCCTTAGCGGGAGGGCCTCTTCTCGAGCAGTACTTC,CASSPSLAGGPLLEQYF
TRBV28,TRBJ1-1,NA,NA,TGTGCCAGCAGTCCGAACGACAGAGGAGCTTTCTTT,CASSPNDRGAFF
TRBV6-5,TRBJ1-2,NA,NA,TGTGCCAGCAGTTACTCGGGCCAGGGATTTAACTATGGCTACACCTTC,CASSYSGQGFNYGYTF
TRBV6-5,TRBJ2-7,many,TRBD2,TGTGCTTTGAGGACTAGCGGGGGGGCGCTCTACGAGCAGTACTTC,CALRTSGGALYEQYF
TRBV2,TRBJ1-2,NA,NA,TGTGCCAGCAGTGCTCAGGGCAGGCAATCTAACTATGGCTACACCTTC,CASSAQGRQSNYGYTF
TRBV18,TRBJ2-2,NA,TRBD1,TGTGCCAGCTCACCCGGACAGGCCGTCGCGAACACCGGGGAGCTGTTTTTT,CASSPGQAVANTGELFF
TRBV4-2,TRBJ2-3,NA,TRBD2,TGTGCCAGCAGCCAAGAGTTAGCGGGGAACACAGATACGCAGTATTTT,CASSQELAGNTDTQYF
TRBV6-5,TRBJ1-6,NA,TRBD1,TGTGCCAGCACCGACAGGACAGGCTATAATTCACCCCTCCACTTT,CASTDRTGYNSPLHF
TRBV28,TRBJ1-3,once,TRBD1,TGTGCCAGCACCGCGGGACAGGGCTATTACACCATATATTTT,CASTAGQGYYTIYF
TRBV6-6,TRBJ2-1,NA,NA,TGTGCCAGCATCCGGGCGGGGGCCCGTCTCAATGAGCAGTTCTTC,CASIRAGARLNEQFF
TRBV29-1,TRBJ2-1,NA,TRBD1,TGCAGCGTTGACATGGGACAGGGACCCTACAATGAGCAGTTCTTC,CSVDMGQGPYNEQFF
TRBV15,TRBJ2-7,NA,TRBD2,TGTGCCACCAGCGGAGCCGCTAGCGGGAGTTCGTACGAGCAGTACTTC,CATSGAASGSSYEQYF
TRBV5-1,TRBJ2-1,NA,TRBD2,TGCGCCAGCAGCTCCGGGACTAGCTACTACAATGAGCAGTTCTTC,CASSSGTSYYNEQFF
TRBV5-1,TRBJ2-3,few,TRBD2,TGCGCCAGCAGCTTGGGGACTAGCTCCTACACAGATACGCAGTATTTT,CASSLGTSSYTDTQYF
TRBV9,TRBJ2-3,NA,TRBD2,TGTGCCAGCAGCGGACAAAGCGGGGGCACTAGCACAGATACGCAGTATTTT,CASSGQSGGTSTDTQYF
TRBV29-1,TRBJ2-3,NA,TRBD2,TGCAGCGTTCGGAGCGGGGGGCTTGATACGCAGTATTTT,CSVRSGGLDTQYF
TRBV3-1/TRBV3-2,TRBJ1-1,NA,NA,TGTGCCAGCACCCTTAGTTACACCAGGCGGGGAACTGAAGCTTTCTTT,CASTLSYTRRGTEAFF
TRBV11-2,TRBJ2-3,NA,TRBD2,TGTGCCAGCAGCTTAAACGGGAGGGCCTCAGATACGCAGTATTTT,CASSLNGRASDTQYF
TRBV5-4,TRBJ1-1,few,TRBD1,TGTGCCAGCAGCTCAGGGGGAGGTTACACTGAAGCTTTCTTT,CASSSGGGYTEAFF
TRBV3-1/TRBV3-2,TRBJ2-5,NA,TRBD2,TGTGCCAGCAGTTTTAGCGGGCCTCAAGAGACCCAGTACTTC,CASSFSGPQETQYF
TRBV29-1,TRBJ1-4,NA,NA,TGCAGCGTTGAAGAAGGGGATGAAAAACTGTTTTTT,CSVEEGDEKLFF
TRBV2,TRBJ1-2,NA,TRBD1,TGTGCCAGCAGTGGGGACAGAGATAATGGCTACACCTTC,CASSGDRDNGYTF
TRBV24-1,TRBJ2-1,NA,NA,TGTGCCACCAGTGTGGACAACTCCTACAATGAGCAGTTCTTC,CATSVDNSYNEQFF
TRBV21-1,TRBJ1-3,NA,NA,TGTGCCAGCAGCAACCGCCAGGGGGGAAACACCATATATTTT,CASSNRQGGNTIYF
TRBV12-2,TRBJ2-1,few,NA,TGTGCAAGTCGCTTACCGGGAGATGAGCAGTTCTTC,CASRLPGDEQFF
TRBV25-1,TRBJ2-5,NA,TRBD2,TGTGCCAGCAGTCCGAGCGGGGGGGCAGAGACCCAGTACTTC,CASSPSGGAETQYF
TRBV15,TRBJ2-7,NA,NA,TGTGCCACCAGCAGAGATGAGGGCTACGAGCAGTACTTC,CATSRDEGYEQYF
TRBV19,TRBJ1-2,NA,NA,TGTGCCAGTAGTAACGATGCGCTCTATGGCTACACCTTC,CASSNDALYGYTF
TRBV28,TRBJ1-2,NA,TRBD1,TGTGCCAGCCGTCGACAGGGGTCCGATGGCTACACCTTC,CASRRQGSDGYTF
TRBV4-1,TRBJ1-2,NA,NA,TGCGCCAGCAGCCTGGGGGAGGCCCTTGGCTACACCTTC,CASSLGEALGYTF
TRBV5-1,TRBJ1-2,NA,TRBD1,TGCGCCAGCAGCCCGACAGGGACTAACTATGGCTACACCTTC,CASSPTGTNYGYTF
TRBV11-2,TRBJ1-3,NA,NA,TGTGCCAGCAGACAATACTCTGGAAACACCATATATTTT,CASRQYSGNTIYF
TRBV19,TRBJ2-3,NA,TRBD2,TGTGCCAGTAGTCCCGGACTAGCGGGAGGGCAGGGAGATACGCAGTATTTT,CASSPGLAGGQGDTQYF
TRBV19,TRBJ1-2,NA,NA,TGTGCCAGTAGTATTGGGCAGGGTAGCGGCTACACCTTC,CASSIGQGSGYTF
TRBV4-1,TRBJ1-3,NA,TRBD1,TGCGCCAGCAGCCAGATCGACAGGGGCAGGGGAAACACCATATATTTT,CASSQIDRGRGNTIYF
TRBV27,TRBJ2-2,NA,NA,TGTGCCAGCAGTTTAGCAGGGGCAGGGGAGCTGTTTTTT,CASSLAGAGELFF